This T cell receptor beta chain was documented in a study of blood T cell repertoires in COVID-19. The CDR3 covers 14 residues. With 1 base removed from V and 2 bases from J, the gap between germline ends came to 7 bases. Per germline, CDR1 LGHNA and CDR2 YSLEER. Generated by immunoSEQ multiplex PCR, the TCRdb table keeps only in-frame clones and is missing some. The sample lists roughly 120,000 clones; around 82% were seen once. Material for sequencing was peripheral blood. The TCR sequence derives from a human donor in a cohort sampled during active or convalescent COVID-19. The chain combines TRBV4-3 with TRBJ2-3; D is undetermined. CDR3 DNA: TGCGCCAGCAGCCAAGGCCCTACCACAGATACGCAGTATTTT. Protein: CASSQGPTTDTQYF.